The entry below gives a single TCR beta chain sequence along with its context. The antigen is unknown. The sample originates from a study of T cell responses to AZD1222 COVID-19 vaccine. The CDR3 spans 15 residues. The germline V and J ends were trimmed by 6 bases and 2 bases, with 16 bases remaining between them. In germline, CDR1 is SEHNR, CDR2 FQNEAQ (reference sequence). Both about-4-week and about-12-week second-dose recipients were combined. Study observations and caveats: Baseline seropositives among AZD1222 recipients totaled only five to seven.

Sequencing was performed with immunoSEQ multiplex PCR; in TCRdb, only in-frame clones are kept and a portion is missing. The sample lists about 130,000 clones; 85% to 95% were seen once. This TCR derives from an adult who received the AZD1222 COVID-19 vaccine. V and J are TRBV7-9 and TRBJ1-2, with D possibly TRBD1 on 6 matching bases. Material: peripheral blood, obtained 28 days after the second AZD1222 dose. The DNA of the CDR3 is TGTGCCAGCAGTTATGGGACACTTGTGAACTATGGCTACACCTTC. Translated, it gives CASSYGTLVNYGYTF.